This T cell receptor beta chain derives from a study of blood T cells in healthy people across ages. The study, taken as a whole, reports: Among long-lived donors, naive CD4+ cells were more numerous and diversity higher than in aged donors.

With respect to this clonotype: Its target is unknown.

The use of a sample-barcoded 5' primer and a J-beta primer mix characterized a second PCR of 7 to 11 cycles. Via MiXCR, TCRdb re-called the 5' RACE reads, giving one row per CDR3 protein. The sample contains around 780,000 distinct CDR3 sequences, around 24% of which appear only once. Germline V gene lookup returns CDR1 MDHEN and CDR2 SYDVKM. The CDR3 runs to 15 residues. These data also formed part of another study, on T cells of mothers and their children.

Sample: blood. The chain joins TRBV28 to TRBJ2-5; D remains ambiguous. The DNA end lines up better with TRBJ2-1; the J call may be wrong. The sequence was obtained from a boy aged 10-17 years in good health. CDR3 DNA sequence: TGTGCCAGCAGTCCACCCCAAAACCGTTACAATGAGCAGTTCTTC. It translates to CASSPPQNRYNEQFF.